Listed below are T cell receptor beta chains from one sample, sequenced in a study of shared clonotypes between healthy human individuals. Assay: immunoSEQ multiplex PCR; the TCRdb copy retains only in-frame clones and omits some. Of 950,000 to 1,300,000 clones in the sample, 65% to 80% were seen once. Sequenced: memory CD4+ T cells sorted from blood. The source of these receptors is a man aged 18 to 29 in good health. The CDR3 runs from the conserved cysteine through the conserved F or W. Each record gives: J gene, D gene, clone size, V gene, CDR3 protein, CDR3 DNA. The D gene is left open where the match is weak. Expanded clones get a size class; other rows say once, few or many, or leave the size out.

TRBJ2-7	TRBD2	.	TRBV9	CASSATSGTYEQYF	TGTGCCAGCAGCGCTACTAGCGGGACCTACGAGCAGTACTTC
TRBJ1-2	.	few	TRBV28	CASSLEADKRAF	TGTGCCAGCAGTTTAGAGGCGGACAAGAGAGCCTTC
TRBJ2-7	.	few	TRBV28	CASRGAGESSYEQYF	TGTGCCAGCAGGGGGGCCGGAGAGAGTTCCTACGAGCAGTACTTC
TRBJ2-6	.	.	TRBV2	CASSGSTSGANVLTF	TGTGCCAGCAGTGGAAGTACCTCTGGGGCCAACGTCCTGACTTTC
TRBJ2-5	TRBD1	.	TRBV5-1	CASSSQGIRETQYF	TGCGCCAGCAGCTCACAGGGGATTCGGGAGACCCAGTACTTC
TRBJ2-1	TRBD2	.	TRBV19	CASSITLLANSYNEQFF	TGTGCCAGTAGTATCACCCTACTAGCGAACTCCTACAATGAGCAGTTCTTC
TRBJ1-5	TRBD1	.	TRBV28	CASSTPGQGSLSNQPQHF	TGTGCCAGCAGTACACCGGGACAGGGGTCCCTTAGCAATCAGCCCCAGCATTTT
TRBJ2-7	TRBD2	.	TRBV7-2	CASKLAGADEQYF	TGTGCCAGCAAACTAGCGGGAGCGGACGAGCAGTACTTC
TRBJ2-3	.	.	TRBV2	CASSDSSSTDTQYF	TGTGCCAGCAGTGACAGCTCTAGCACAGATACGCAGTATTTT
TRBJ2-7	.	.	TRBV28	CASRGSYEQYF	TGTGCCAGCAGGGGCAGCTACGAGCAGTACTTC
TRBJ2-6	.	.	TRBV28	CASRKTAVDVLTF	TGTGCCAGCAGAAAGACAGCCGTTGACGTCCTGACTTTC
TRBJ2-1	TRBD2	many	TRBV5-1	CASSLERTSGPGFF	TGCGCCAGCAGCTTGGAGAGGACTAGCGGACCAGGGTTCTTC
TRBJ2-7	.	.	TRBV19	CASSIHSTYEQYF	TGTGCCAGTAGTATTCACAGTACCTACGAGCAGTACTTC